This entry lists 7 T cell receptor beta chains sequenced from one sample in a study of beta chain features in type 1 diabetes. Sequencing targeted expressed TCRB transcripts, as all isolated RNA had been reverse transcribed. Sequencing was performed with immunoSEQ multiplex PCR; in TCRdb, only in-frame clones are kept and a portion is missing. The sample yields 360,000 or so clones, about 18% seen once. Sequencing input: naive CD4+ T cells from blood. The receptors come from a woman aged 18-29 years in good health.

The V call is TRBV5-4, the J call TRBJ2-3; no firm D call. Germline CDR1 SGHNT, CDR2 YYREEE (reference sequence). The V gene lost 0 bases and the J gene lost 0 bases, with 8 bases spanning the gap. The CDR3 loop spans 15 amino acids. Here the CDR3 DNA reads TGTGCCAGCAGCTTGGACGGGTCTAGCACAGATACGCAGTATTTT. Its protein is CASSLDGSSTDTQYF.

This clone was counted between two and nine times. CDR3 loop: CASSATGTSGRAGYEQYF. The CDR3 bases are TGTGCCAGCAGCGCCACCGGGACTAGCGGGAGGGCCGGCTACGAGCAGTACTTC. The chain couples TRBV7-9 to TRBJ2-7; 16 nucleotides align to TRBD2. CDR1 is SEHNR, CDR2 FQNEAQ, per germline (reference sequence). CDR3 length equals 18 residues. With V trimmed by 5 bases and J by 3 bases, 10 bases remained unmatched.

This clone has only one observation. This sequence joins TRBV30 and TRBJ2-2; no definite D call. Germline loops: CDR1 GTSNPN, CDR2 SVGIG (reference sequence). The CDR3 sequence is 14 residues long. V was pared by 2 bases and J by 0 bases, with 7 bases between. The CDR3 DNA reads TGTGCCTGGAGTCGTCAGACGAACACCGGGGAGCTGTTTTTT. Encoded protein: CAWSRQTNTGELFF.

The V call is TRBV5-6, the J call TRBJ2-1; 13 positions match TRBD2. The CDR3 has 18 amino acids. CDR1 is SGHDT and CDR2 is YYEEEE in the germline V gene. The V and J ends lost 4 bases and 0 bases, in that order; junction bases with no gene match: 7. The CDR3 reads CASSPGTSGIPSYNEQFF. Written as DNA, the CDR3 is TGTGCCAGCAGCCCCGGGACTAGCGGGATCCCCTCCTACAATGAGCAGTTCTTC.

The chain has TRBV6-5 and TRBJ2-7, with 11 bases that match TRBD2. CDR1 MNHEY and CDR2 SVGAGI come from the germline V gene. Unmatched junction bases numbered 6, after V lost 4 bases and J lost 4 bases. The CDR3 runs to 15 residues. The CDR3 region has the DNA TGTGCCAGCAGTTCCCCCGGGACTAGCGGTTACGAGCAGTACTTC. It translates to CASSSPGTSGYEQYF.

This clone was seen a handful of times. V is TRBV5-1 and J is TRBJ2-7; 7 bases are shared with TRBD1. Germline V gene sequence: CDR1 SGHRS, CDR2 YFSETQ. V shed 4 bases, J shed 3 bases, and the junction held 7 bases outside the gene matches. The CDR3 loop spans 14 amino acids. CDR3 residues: CASSLGQDGYEQYF. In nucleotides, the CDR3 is TGCGCCAGCAGCCTTGGACAGGATGGCTACGAGCAGTACTTC.

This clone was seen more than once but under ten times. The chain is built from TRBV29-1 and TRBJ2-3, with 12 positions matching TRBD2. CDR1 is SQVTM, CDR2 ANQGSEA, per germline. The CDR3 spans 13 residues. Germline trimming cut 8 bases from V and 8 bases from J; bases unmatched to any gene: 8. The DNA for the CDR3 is TGCAGCTCTAGCGGGAGGGCCCTTCGTACGCAGTATTTT. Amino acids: CSSSGRALRTQYF.